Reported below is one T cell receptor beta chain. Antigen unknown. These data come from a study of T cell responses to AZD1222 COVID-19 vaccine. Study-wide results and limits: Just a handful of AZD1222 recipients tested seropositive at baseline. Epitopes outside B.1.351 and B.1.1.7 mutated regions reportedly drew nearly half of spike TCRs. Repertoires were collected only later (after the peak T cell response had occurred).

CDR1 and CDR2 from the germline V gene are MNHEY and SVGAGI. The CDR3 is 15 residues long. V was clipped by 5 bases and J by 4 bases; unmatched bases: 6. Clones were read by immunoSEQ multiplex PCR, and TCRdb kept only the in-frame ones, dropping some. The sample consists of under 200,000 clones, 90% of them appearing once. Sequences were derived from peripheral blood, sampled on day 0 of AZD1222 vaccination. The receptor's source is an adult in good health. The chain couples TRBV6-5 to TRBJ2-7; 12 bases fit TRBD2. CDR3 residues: CASSKTSGGPYEQYF. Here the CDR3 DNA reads TGTGCCAGCAGTAAAACTAGCGGGGGGCCATACGAGCAGTACTTC.